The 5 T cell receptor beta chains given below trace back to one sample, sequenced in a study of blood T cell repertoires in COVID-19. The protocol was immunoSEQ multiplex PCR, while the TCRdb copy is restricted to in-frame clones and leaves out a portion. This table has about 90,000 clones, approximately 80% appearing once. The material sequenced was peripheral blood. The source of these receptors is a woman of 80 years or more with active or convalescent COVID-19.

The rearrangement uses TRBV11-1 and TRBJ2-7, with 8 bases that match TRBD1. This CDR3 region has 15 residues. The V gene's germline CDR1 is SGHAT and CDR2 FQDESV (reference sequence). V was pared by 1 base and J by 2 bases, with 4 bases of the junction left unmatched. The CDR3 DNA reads TGTGCCAGCAGCTTAGGGACAGGGAAGACCTACGAGCAGTACTTC. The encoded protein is CASSLGTGKTYEQYF.

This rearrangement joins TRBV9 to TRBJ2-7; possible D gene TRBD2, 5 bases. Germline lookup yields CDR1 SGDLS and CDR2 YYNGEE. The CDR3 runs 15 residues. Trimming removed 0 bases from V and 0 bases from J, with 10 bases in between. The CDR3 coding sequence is TGTGCCAGCAGCGTAGGATCGGGGAACTCCTACGAGCAGTACTTC. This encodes CASSVGSGNSYEQYF.

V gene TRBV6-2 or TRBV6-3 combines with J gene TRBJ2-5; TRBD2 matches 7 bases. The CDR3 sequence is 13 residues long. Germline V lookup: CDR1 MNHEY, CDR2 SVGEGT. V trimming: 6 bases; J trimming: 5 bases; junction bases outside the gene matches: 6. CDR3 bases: TGTGCCAGCAGACCTACTAGCGTGGAGACCCAGTACTTC. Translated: CASRPTSVETQYF.

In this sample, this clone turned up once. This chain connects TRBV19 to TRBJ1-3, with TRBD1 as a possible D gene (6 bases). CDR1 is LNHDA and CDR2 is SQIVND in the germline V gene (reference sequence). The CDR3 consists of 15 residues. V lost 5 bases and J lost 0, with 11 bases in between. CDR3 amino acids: CASSLPTGSGNTIYF. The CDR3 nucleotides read TGTGCCAGTAGTCTCCCGACAGGCTCTGGAAACACCATATATTTT.

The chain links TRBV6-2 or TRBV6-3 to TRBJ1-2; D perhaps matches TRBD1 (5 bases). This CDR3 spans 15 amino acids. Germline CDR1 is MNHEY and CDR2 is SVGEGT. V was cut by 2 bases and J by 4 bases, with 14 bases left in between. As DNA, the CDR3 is TGTGCCAGCAGTTACGTAGTTTCCGGGGGCTATGGCTACACCTTC. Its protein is CASSYVVSGGYGYTF.